The 17 T cell receptor beta chains below were found in one sample sequenced in a study of blood T cell repertoires in COVID-19. The table came from immunoSEQ multiplex PCR; TCRdb's copy has only in-frame clones and leaves some out. The repertoire consists of a few hundred thousand clones, with 70% to 90% occurring once and the leading ten covering less than 3.5%. Material: peripheral blood. The receptors here all came from a human donor in a cohort sampled during active COVID-19.

The chain recombines TRBV6-5 with TRBJ2-1; 8 bases are a match to TRBD2. With 1 base clipped from V and 6 bases from J, the junction kept 5 bases outside the gene matches. Germline CDR1 reads MNHEY; CDR2 reads SVGAGI. CDR3 length: 15 residues. The CDR3 coding sequence is TGTGCCAGCAGTTACTACGCGGGAGGAACCAATGAGCAGTTCTTC. Protein sequence: CASSYYAGGTNEQFF.

The chain's CDR3 is CASSLDLSDTQYF. The DNA of the CDR3 is TGTGCCAGCAGCTTAGATCTTTCGGATACGCAGTATTTT. The V call is TRBV7-9, the J call TRBJ2-3; D gene uncertain. CDR3 length equals 13 residues. The V end was cut by 1 base, the J end by 6 bases, with 8 bases between. Germline CDR1 SEHNR, CDR2 FQNEAQ (reference sequence). The whole variable domain, remainder taken from reference TRBV7-9 and TRBJ2-3, is DTGVSQNPRHKITKRGQNVTFRCDPISEHNRLYWYRQTLGQGPEFLTYFQNEAQLEKSRLLSDRFSAERPKGSFSTLEIQRTEQGDSAMYLCASSLDLSDTQYFGPGTRLTVL.

The CDR3 DNA sequence: TGTGCCAGCAGCTTTCGGACAGGGGTCTACGAGCAGTACTTC. It yields the protein CASSFRTGVYEQYF. The genes are TRBV7-2 and TRBJ2-7; 9 nucleotides match TRBD1. The CDR3 is 14 amino acids. V lost 3 bases to trimming and J lost 3 bases; unmatched junction nucleotides: 3. The germline V gene has CDR1 SGHTA and CDR2 FQGNSA.

This chain links TRBV5-5 with TRBJ1-3; no clear D gene. CDR1 SGHKS and CDR2 YYEKEE come from the germline V gene (reference sequence). V was cut by 0 bases and J by 0 bases, with 7 bases left in between. This CDR3 spans 15 amino acids. In DNA, the CDR3 is TGTGCCAGCAGCTTGGGGCCCGACTCTGGAAACACCATATATTTT. Amino acids: CASSLGPDSGNTIYF.

The chain joins TRBV4-1 to TRBJ2-2; 7 nucleotides agree with TRBD1. The trim removed 5 bases at V and 4 bases at J, leaving 13 bases unmatched. Per the germline V gene, CDR1 is MGHRA and CDR2 is YSYEKL. The CDR3 contains 17 residues. The CDR3 bases are TGCGCCAGCAGCAGACCTCCAGGGGCAGGGGGCACCGGGGAGCTGTTTTTT. Translated: CASSRPPGAGGTGELFF.

V gene TRBV19 combines with J gene TRBJ2-2; D perhaps matches TRBD2 (6 bases). The V gene's germline CDR1 is LNHDA and CDR2 SQIVND (reference sequence). The CDR3 has 16 amino acids. V dropped 4 bases and J dropped 0 bases, with 12 bases sitting between them. The CDR3: CASSRTTATNTGELFF. The CDR3 region has the DNA TGTGCCAGTAGTAGGACTACAGCGACGAACACCGGGGAGCTGTTTTTT.

The V and J genes are TRBV7-2 and TRBJ1-1; a weak D match, TRBD1 (5 bases). V was pared by 5 bases and J by 2 bases, with 9 bases between. From germline, CDR1 is SGHTA and CDR2 FQGNSA. The CDR3 is 13 amino acids. The CDR3 sequence: CASSTTGNTEAFF. The DNA of the CDR3 is TGTGCCAGCAGCACAACAGGAAACACTGAAGCTTTCTTT.

DNA of the CDR3: TGTGCCAGTATCCCACAGGGACATACCTCGGACTATGGCTACACCTTC. Protein product: CASIPQGHTSDYGYTF. This chain uses TRBV19 with TRBJ1-2, with D perhaps TRBD1 (6 bases). The V end lost 7 bases, the J end lost 3 bases, and 21 bases lay between the germline ends. Germline CDR1 is LNHDA and CDR2 is SQIVND (reference sequence). This CDR3 contains 16 residues. Together with reference TRBV19 and TRBJ1-2, the CDR3 gives the full variable domain: DGGITQSPKYLFRKEGQNVTLSCEQNLNHDAMYWYRQDPGQGLRLIYYSQIVNDFQKGDIAEGYSVSREKKESFPLTVTSAQKNPTAFYLCASIPQGHTSDYGYTFGSGTRLTVV.

V is TRBV7-8 and J is TRBJ2-3; possible D gene TRBD2, 6 bases. Between the trimmed V and J ends, which lost 6 bases and 0 bases, there was a span of 13 bases. The CDR3 totals 15 residues. Germline V gene data show CDR1 as SGHVS and CDR2 as FQNEAQ. CDR3 in DNA: TGTGCCAGCAGTAGGATGGGGACTAGCACAGATACGCAGTATTTT. Protein: CASSRMGTSTDTQYF. The full variable domain, its missing parts supplied by reference TRBV7-8 and TRBJ2-3, is GAGVSQSPRYKVAKRGQDVALRCDPISGHVSLFWYQQALGQGPEFLTYFQNEAQLDKSGLPSDRFFAERPEGSVSTLKIQRTQQEDSAVYLCASSRMGTSTDTQYFGPGTRLTVL.

V gene TRBV5-4 combines with J gene TRBJ2-3; 9 bases match TRBD2. This CDR3 is 16 amino acids long. V shed 3 bases, J shed 0 bases, and the junction held 5 bases outside the gene matches. Looked up from germline, CDR1 is SGHNT and CDR2 is YYREEE (reference sequence). The CDR3 is CASSSGLAPSTDTQYF. CDR3 DNA sequence: TGTGCCAGCAGCTCCGGACTAGCGCCTAGCACAGATACGCAGTATTTT.

The chain combines TRBV5-6 with TRBJ1-2; weak D call: TRBD1 (5 bases). CDR1 and CDR2 from the germline V gene are SGHDT and YYEEEE. The V and J ends lost 1 base and 2 bases respectively, with 6 bases between them. The CDR3 is made up of 13 amino acids. CDR3 sequence: CASSLRGNYGYTF. The CDR3 DNA follows: TGTGCCAGCAGCTTGCGGGGGAACTATGGCTACACCTTC.

The chain recombines TRBV5-1 with TRBJ2-1, with TRBD1 identical over 8 bases. After removal of 7 bases from V and 7 bases from J, the junction contained 13 bases not matched to a gene. The CDR3 loop spans 15 amino acids. Germline CDR1 is SGHRS and CDR2 is YFSETQ. The DNA of the CDR3 is TGCGCCAGCTCCATGGCCCGCAGGGGGCTTAATGAGCAGTTCTTC. Protein product: CASSMARRGLNEQFF.

J is TRBJ2-1 and V is TRBV6-5; D call uncertain. Trimming took 9 bases from V and 0 from J, leaving 12 bases between them. The germline V gene encodes CDR1 MNHEY and CDR2 SVGAGI. This CDR3 spans 14 amino acids. CDR3 coding DNA: TGTGCCAGTTACGCAACCAGCTCCTACAATGAGCAGTTCTTC. This encodes CASYATSSYNEQFF.

The rearrangement uses TRBV18 and TRBJ1-5; D possibly corresponds to TRBD1 (5 bases). The CDR3 spans 14 residues. V shed 4 bases and J shed 5 bases, with 12 bases lying between them. The germline CDR1 and CDR2 sequences are KGHSH and LQKENI. CDR3: CASSRGRVDQPQHF. CDR3 DNA: TGTGCCAGCTCACGGGGGAGGGTCGATCAGCCCCAGCATTTT.

The chain couples TRBV14 to TRBJ2-3; no clear D gene. There are 14 residues in the CDR3. The germline gives CDR1 SGHDN, CDR2 FVKESK. Between the trimmed V and J ends, which lost 1 base and 6 bases, there was a span of 11 bases. The DNA for the CDR3 is TGTGCCAGCAGCCAAGGCACCTTCCAGGATACGCAGTATTTT. Amino acid sequence: CASSQGTFQDTQYF.

This sequence joins TRBV24-1 and TRBJ2-1; 16 bases agree with TRBD2. The germline V gene encodes CDR1 KGHDR and CDR2 SFDVKD. V trimming: 6 bases; J trimming: 16 bases; junction bases outside the gene matches: 8. The CDR3 covers 14 residues. Here the CDR3 reads CATSPGLAGGPTFF. CDR3 in DNA: TGTGCCACCAGTCCGGGACTAGCGGGAGGGCCGACTTTCTTC.

The V call is TRBV7-9, the J call TRBJ2-7; 8 bases match TRBD2. This CDR3 comprises 15 residues. Germline CDR1 and CDR2: SEHNR and FQNEAQ (reference sequence). The V and J ends lost 4 bases and 2 bases, in that order; junction bases with no gene match: 7. The CDR3 is CASSSKLAETYEQYF. In DNA form, the CDR3 reads TGTGCCAGCAGCTCCAAACTAGCGGAGACCTACGAGCAGTACTTC.